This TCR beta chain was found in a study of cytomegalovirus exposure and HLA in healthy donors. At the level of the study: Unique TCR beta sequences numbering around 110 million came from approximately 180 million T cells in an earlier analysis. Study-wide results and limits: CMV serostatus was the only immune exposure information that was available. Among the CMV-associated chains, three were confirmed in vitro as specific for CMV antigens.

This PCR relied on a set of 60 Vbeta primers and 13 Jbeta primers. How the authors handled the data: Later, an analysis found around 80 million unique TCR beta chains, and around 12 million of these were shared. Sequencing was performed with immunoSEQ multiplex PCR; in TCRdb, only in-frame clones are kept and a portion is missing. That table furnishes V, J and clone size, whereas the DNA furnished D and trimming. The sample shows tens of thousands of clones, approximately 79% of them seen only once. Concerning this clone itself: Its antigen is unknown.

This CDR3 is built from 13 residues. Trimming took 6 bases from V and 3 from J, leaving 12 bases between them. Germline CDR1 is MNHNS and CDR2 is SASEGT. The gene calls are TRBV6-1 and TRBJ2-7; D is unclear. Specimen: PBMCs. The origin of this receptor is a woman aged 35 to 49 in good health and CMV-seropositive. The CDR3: CASSPPGRYEQYF. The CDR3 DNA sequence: TGTGCCAGCAGCCCTCCAGGCCGCTACGAGCAGTACTTC.